The rows below give T cell receptor beta chains drawn from one sample of a study of blood T cell repertoires in COVID-19. Clones were read by immunoSEQ multiplex PCR, and TCRdb kept only the in-frame ones, dropping some. The sample carries roughly 410,000 clones, about nine tenths recorded once. Source material: peripheral blood. These receptors were obtained from a woman in her forties with COVID-19, enrolled during active disease. The CDR3 runs from the conserved cysteine through the conserved F or W. A D gene is named only where the DNA matches it firmly. Expanded clones get a size class; other rows say once, few or many, or leave the size out.

NA	TRBJ1-6	NA	TRBV5-4	TGTGCCAGCAGCTTGGACAGGGTTGATTCACCCCTCCACTTT	CASSLDRVDSPLHF
NA	TRBJ2-2	NA	TRBV7-2	TGTGCCAGCAGCCCGGGACTCTTGAACACCGGGGAGCTGTTTTTT	CASSPGLLNTGELFF
TRBD1	TRBJ1-1	once	TRBV6-1	TGTGCCAGCAGTGAAGGATCATTAGGAGCAGGGGGCACTGAAGCTTTCTTT	CASSEGSLGAGGTEAFF
NA	TRBJ1-5	NA	TRBV5-8	TGTGCCAGCAGTTTTGGGTCTCGCGGGCATCAGCCCCAGCATTTT	CASSFGSRGHQPQHF
TRBD2	TRBJ2-7	many	TRBV7-9	TGTGCCAGCAGCCCCTCACCTAGCGGGGGGCGCGAGCAGTACTTC	CASSPSPSGGREQYF
NA	TRBJ1-1	NA	TRBV6-6	TGTGCCAGCAGCCCCGACAGTCTTAACACTGAAGCTTTCTTT	CASSPDSLNTEAFF
NA	TRBJ1-3	few	TRBV2	TGTGCCAGCAAAGGAGGGATTGGAAACACCATATATTTT	CASKGGIGNTIYF
NA	TRBJ2-2	once	TRBV6-2/TRBV6-3	TGTGCCAGCAGTCGCCTCTCACAGGCCGGGGAGCTGTTTTTT	CASSRLSQAGELFF
TRBD2	TRBJ2-1	NA	TRBV7-9	TGTGCCAGCAACCTAGCGGGCGCATACTCCTACAATGAGCAGTTCTTC	CASNLAGAYSYNEQFF
TRBD1	TRBJ1-2	NA	TRBV4-1	TGCGCCAGCAGCCAAGATCGGCAGGGGGCTATTATCTATGGCTACACCTTC	CASSQDRQGAIIYGYTF
NA	TRBJ1-2	NA	TRBV12-3/TRBV12-4	TGTGCCAGCAGTTTAGTCCAAAACTATGGCTACACCTTC	CASSLVQNYGYTF
NA	TRBJ2-5	NA	TRBV7-2	TGTGCCAGCAGCCGTCGACTGTCCCCCCAAGAGACCCAGTACTTC	CASSRRLSPQETQYF
NA	TRBJ2-2	NA	TRBV5-1	TGCGCCAGCTCCCGGGGTACGACTGACACCGGGGAGCTGTTTTTT	CASSRGTTDTGELFF
TRBD1	TRBJ1-1	NA	TRBV7-2	TGTGCCAGCAGCCCCGGCGGAAGGGGGCAAGTTTTCTTT	CASSPGGRGQVFF